This TCR beta chain was found in a study of shared clonotypes between healthy human individuals. Looking at the study overall: Sampling drew on donors who were two women and a few men aged 18 to 49.

The CDR3 is 13 residues long. The V and J ends lost 10 bases and 7 bases respectively, with 20 bases between them. CDR1 is MDHEN, CDR2 SYDVKM, per germline. Assay: immunoSEQ multiplex PCR; the TCRdb copy retains only in-frame clones and omits some. Among 470,000 or so clones listed, about 72% were seen once. The sample holds one count of this clone. The chain combines TRBV28 with TRBJ2-7; the D call may be TRBD1 or TRBD2 (5 bases each). This sequence was found in a middle-aged woman in good health. Some clones in this sample may be carry-over from other donors' samples. Sequenced: PBMCs. The chain's CDR3 is CATLEGRGGEQYF. The DNA for the CDR3 is TGTGCCACCCTCGAGGGACGGGGTGGGGAGCAGTACTTC.